The 17 T cell receptor beta chains below come from one sample, sequenced in a study of blood T cell repertoires in COVID-19. The method was immunoSEQ multiplex PCR; TCRdb's version includes in-frame clones alone and lacks a portion of them. The sample gives 250,000 to 350,000 clones, 85% to 90% of which show up once; about 11% is in the top ten. The sample taken for sequencing was peripheral blood. The origin of the receptors is a woman aged 25-40 years with COVID-19, enrolled during active disease.

This clone was picked up one time. The chain links TRBV18 to TRBJ1-1, with D possibly TRBD1 on 5 matching bases. The CDR3 is made up of 12 amino acids. Germline CDR1 KGHSH, CDR2 LQKENI. The germline V and J ends were trimmed by 9 bases and 0 bases, with 8 bases remaining between them. The DNA for the CDR3 is TGTGCCAGTGCAGGGTTGAACACTGAAGCTTTCTTT. This encodes CASAGLNTEAFF.

The J gene is TRBJ2-2, the V gene TRBV9; D is possibly TRBD2 (6 bases). Trimming removed 5 bases from V and 7 bases from J, with 15 bases in between. The CDR3 is made up of 14 amino acids. The germline V gene encodes CDR1 SGDLS and CDR2 YYNGEE. CDR3 in DNA: TGTGCCAGCAGGCGACTAGTTCAGGGCGGGGAGCTGTTTTTT. Protein sequence: CASRRLVQGGELFF.

The chain recombines TRBV5-1 with TRBJ2-2, with D tentatively TRBD2 (5 bases). The CDR3 covers 15 residues. V lost 4 bases to trimming and J lost 4 bases, with 14 bases between them. The germline V gene has CDR1 SGHRS and CDR2 YFSETQ. The CDR3 DNA is TGCGCCAGCAGCCCATTGGTGGGAGCCACCGGGGAGCTGTTTTTT. Its protein product is CASSPLVGATGELFF.

The chain is built from TRBV7-6 and TRBJ2-1; 12 nucleotides align to TRBD2. V lost 0 bases and J lost 8; bases outside the gene matches: 5. The CDR3 has 16 residues. Germline V gene sequence: CDR1 SGHVS, CDR2 FNYEAQ. CDR3 nucleotide sequence: TGTGCCAGCAGCTTAGCGACTAGCGGGAGTGTACATGAGCAGTTCTTC. Its translation: CASSLATSGSVHEQFF.

The rearrangement links TRBV7-2 to TRBJ2-2, with D possibly being TRBD1 (6 bases). V gave up 4 bases and J gave up 4 bases, with 13 bases separating them. Per the germline V gene, CDR1 is SGHTA and CDR2 is FQGNSA. CDR3 length: 15 residues. The CDR3, as DNA: TGTGCCAGCAGCTCGTATCCCAGGGGCACCGGGGAGCTGTTTTTT. It translates to CASSSYPRGTGELFF.

The chain couples TRBV25-1 to TRBJ2-1; 7 nucleotides match TRBD1. CDR1 is MGHDK and CDR2 is SYGVNS in the germline V gene. V shed 2 bases and J 4 bases; nucleotides not matched to a gene: 2. The CDR3 covers 14 residues. The CDR3 nucleotides read TGTGCCAGCAGTGAACAGGGACAGTACAATGAGCAGTTCTTC. The encoded protein is CASSEQGQYNEQFF.

The V and J genes are TRBV20-1 and TRBJ2-3; possible D gene TRBD2, 6 bases. There are 13 residues in the CDR3. V was clipped by 3 bases and J by 2 bases, with 9 bases between them. Germline CDR1 reads DFQATT; CDR2 reads SNEGSKA (reference sequence). CDR3 sequence: CSASRGFTDTQYF. The CDR3 DNA follows: TGCAGTGCTAGTCGGGGGTTCACAGATACGCAGTATTTT.

V and J are TRBV12-5 and TRBJ2-1; 7 nucleotides line up with TRBD1. Unmatched junction bases numbered 4, after V lost 4 bases and J lost 4 bases. This CDR3 comprises 14 residues. CDR1 LGHNT and CDR2 FRNRAP come from the germline V gene. The chain's CDR3 is CASGSGTEYNEQFF. For the CDR3, the DNA is TGTGCTAGTGGTTCCGGGACAGAGTACAATGAGCAGTTCTTC.

V is TRBV7-9 and J is TRBJ2-1; possibly TRBD2 for D (5 bases). The CDR3 runs 13 residues. Germline CDR1 reads SEHNR; CDR2 reads FQNEAQ (reference sequence). Trimming stripped 2 bases from V and 15 bases from J, with 17 bases between. This chain's CDR3 is CASSLFLSGLAFF. In nucleotides, the CDR3 is TGTGCCAGCAGCTTATTTTTATCAGGACTCGCGTTCTTC.

This chain joins TRBV27 and TRBJ1-1; D gene ambiguous. Germline V gives CDR1 MNHEY, CDR2 SMNVEV (reference sequence). The CDR3 consists of 13 residues. Trimming removed 4 bases at V and 2 bases at J, with 8 bases between. As DNA, the CDR3 is TGTGCCAGCAGTTATGGGCTCAACACTGAAGCTTTCTTT. It is translated as CASSYGLNTEAFF.

This clone has only one observation. The DNA of the CDR3 is TGTGCCAGCAGTGACTGGGGCGGCCATGAAAAACTGTTTTTT. Translating gives CASSDWGGHEKLFF. The chain employs TRBV25-1 and TRBJ1-4, with D perhaps matching TRBD1 (5 bases). V lost 3 bases to trimming and J lost 6 bases, with 11 bases between them. Germline V gene sequence: CDR1 MGHDK, CDR2 SYGVNS. This CDR3 contains 14 residues. The full variable domain, completed using reference TRBV25-1 and TRBJ1-4, is EADIYQTPRYLVIGTGKKITLECSQTMGHDKMYWYQQDPGMELHLIHYSYGVNSTEKGDLSSESTVSRIRTEHFPLTLESARPSHTSQYLCASSDWGGHEKLFFGSGTQLSVL.

V and J are TRBV30 and TRBJ2-7, with D perhaps matching TRBD2 (6 bases). Trimming took off 2 bases at V and 3 bases at J, with 11 bases between the two ends. Germline V gene data show CDR1 as GTSNPN and CDR2 as SVGIG (reference sequence). The CDR3 has 13 residues. CDR3 sequence (DNA): TGTGCCTGGAGTCGGGACTCCAACTACGAGCAGTACTTC. This encodes CAWSRDSNYEQYF. Full variable domain (remainder filled in from reference TRBV30 and TRBJ2-7): SQTIHQWPATLVQPVGSPLSLECTVEGTSNPNLYWYRQAAGRGLQLLFYSVGIGQISSEVPQNLSASRPQDRQFILSSKKLLLSDSGFYLCAWSRDSNYEQYFGPGTRLTVT.

The rearrangement uses TRBV7-9 and TRBJ2-5, with 9 bases lining up with TRBD2. The germline V gene encodes CDR1 SEHNR and CDR2 FQNEAQ (reference sequence). The CDR3 runs to 15 residues. The V and J ends lost 1 base and 4 bases, in that order; junction bases with no gene match: 4. The CDR3 spells CASSLGLAGRETQYF. The CDR3 DNA reads TGTGCCAGCAGCTTAGGGCTAGCGGGGAGAGAGACCCAGTACTTC.

The V gene is TRBV5-1, the J gene TRBJ2-4; D is possibly TRBD1 (5 bases). V lost 4 bases and J 0 bases, leaving 8 bases between the germline ends. This CDR3 is 14 amino acids long. Per germline, CDR1 SGHRS and CDR2 YFSETQ. CDR3: CASSPDRAKNIQYF. DNA of the CDR3: TGCGCCAGCAGCCCAGACAGAGCCAAAAACATTCAGTACTTC.

The V and J genes are TRBV10-1 and TRBJ2-7; D not resolved. The CDR3 is made up of 14 amino acids. Trimming stripped 2 bases from V and 2 bases from J, with 10 bases between. CDR1 WNHNN and CDR2 SYGVQD come from the germline V gene (reference sequence). CDR3 sequence: CASSEQTETYEQYF. In nucleotides, the CDR3 is TGCGCCAGCAGTGAGCAGACGGAGACCTACGAGCAGTACTTC.

The chain carries TRBV10-3 and TRBJ2-7; 7 bases align to TRBD1. The CDR3 is made up of 14 amino acids. The J segment lost 4 bases and the V segment lost 3 bases, leaving 6 bases of the junction unmatched. CDR1 and CDR2 (germline): ENHRY, SYGVKD. This CDR3 reads CAISDGTDSYEQYF. The CDR3 nucleotides are TGTGCCATCAGTGATGGGACAGACTCTTACGAGCAGTACTTC.

This sequence joins TRBV6-6 and TRBJ2-7; 12 bases line up with TRBD2. V dropped 5 bases and J dropped 1; count of bases not matched to a gene: 3. The CDR3 loop spans 15 amino acids. The germline V gene encodes CDR1 MNHNY and CDR2 SVGAGI (reference sequence). CDR3 residues: CASSDLAGGSYEQYF. CDR3 nucleotide sequence: TGTGCCAGCAGTGACCTAGCGGGAGGGTCCTACGAGCAGTACTTC.